These 3 T cell receptor beta chains were sequenced from one sample in a study of T cells expressing NK-cell markers. No DNA is given; TCRdb re-called the 5' RACE reads and lists each CDR3 protein once. Its listing shows hundreds of thousands of distinct CDR3 sequences. Input material: blood T cells: a sorted CD56 or NKG2C T cell subset, CD4+ or CD8+ T cells, or bulk PBMC T cells (not recorded which). These receptor sequences come from a woman aged 18 to 69 in good health.

The genes are TRBV6-5 and TRBJ2-1; TCRdb outputs TRBD1, but without DNA this stays unchecked. This CDR3 contains 13 residues. The germline V gene has CDR1 MNHEY and CDR2 SVGAGI. CDR3 sequence reads: CASSFGPTGEQFF.

The rearrangement links TRBV29-1 to TRBJ2-2; TCRdb's D call of TRBD1 is untestable without DNA. The CDR3 runs to 14 residues. Germline V gives CDR1 SQVTM, CDR2 ANQGSEA. The CDR3 reads CSVAGSGTAGELFF.

The V call is TRBV4-3, the J call TRBJ1-5. The germline V gene has CDR1 LGHNA and CDR2 YSLEER. CDR3 length: 17 residues. The chain's CDR3 is CASSLFVHGTISQPQHF.